The T cell receptor beta chain described here comes from a study of T cells in women clearing cervical HPV infection. At the level of the study: HLA type stays a possible confounder, typing being limited. Study-level points and caveats: Cases carried less TRBV6-7 than controls: about 0.1% versus 0.15%.

Here immunoSEQ multiplex PCR was the method, and the copy in TCRdb shows in-frame clones only, minus some. The sample data list around 35,000 clones. V was trimmed by 4 bases and J by 0 bases, leaving 11 bases between them. Germline assignment: CDR1 SEHNR and CDR2 FQNEAQ (reference sequence). The CDR3 runs to 15 residues. Details on this clone: Antigen specificity is unknown. The read stops 3 residues short of the end of the CDR3; the missing end is completed from the germline J gene.

This TCR derives from a woman between 18 and 69 years old with a cervical HPV16 infection that either progressed to CIN3+ or cleared (not recorded which). Source material: blood buffy coat. The rearrangement links TRBV7-9 to TRBJ2-3, with TRBD2 as a possible D gene (5 bases). The CDR3 loop is CASSSPGYSTDTQYF. CDR3 DNA, as far as it was read: TGTGCCAGCAGCTCACCGGGGTATAGCACAGATACG.